The clone carrying this TCR beta chain has ten or more counts. No antigen is known for it. Authors' analysis steps: The study built a papillary thyroid cancer distant-metastasis classifier from CDR3 differences across clinicopathological groups. MiXCR was used by TCRdb to re-call the PCR reads. Here the V and J calls rest on TCRdb's processing, not on the authors' analysis. The sample consists of tens of thousands of clones, 20% of them appearing once. Germline V lookup: CDR1 SNHLY, CDR2 FYNNEI. This CDR3 region has 17 residues. Trimming cost V 4 bases and J 0 bases, with 17 bases left between them. The sample belongs to a study of metastatic and nonmetastatic thyroid tumors. The wider study: Comparative analysis of repertoires was undertaken across blood and tumor or nodule tissue obtained from malignant and benign thyroid patients. Study observations and caveats: Versus benign nodules, malignant thyroid tumors reportedly had significantly higher TCR beta diversity, in blood and tumor.

No treatment of any kind had been given to any patient before thyroid surgery. This rearrangement joins TRBV2 to TRBJ2-3; tentative D call: TRBD2 (5 bases). The sample taken for sequencing was adjacent normal tissue. The TCR originated in a female donor with papillary thyroid cancer or a benign thyroid nodule (not recorded which). Some clones in this sample may be carry-over from other donors' samples. CDR3 in DNA: TGTGCCAGCAGTGTGCGTGGAGCGGAAATTAGCACAGATACGCAGTATTTT. Translated, it gives CASSVRGAEISTDTQYF.